This TCR beta chain was observed in a study of neurological immune-mediated disorders. Study-wide findings and caveats: On phylogenetic grouping, the repertoires of 18 of 34 multiple sclerosis patients fell within one related-CDR3 cluster, constituting a possible signature.

There are many counts of this clonotype. Its antigen is not known. TCRdb analysed the 5' RACE reads with MiXCR anew, one entry per CDR3 protein. The sample carries roughly 60,000 distinct CDR3 sequences, over 3.5% recorded once. The T cells used for sorted libraries numbered roughly 1 million, either CD4+ or CD8+. The sequenced sample was CD4+ T cells from blood. The receptor's source is a woman aged 35 to 49 with multiple sclerosis.

The CDR3 DNA reads TGTGCCAGCAGTTCCTTGAACACCGGGGAGCTGTTTTTT. Protein product: CASSSLNTGELFF. The chain couples TRBV12-3 or TRBV12-4 to TRBJ2-2, with unresolved D. V lost 4 bases, J lost 1 base, and 4 bases lay in between. This CDR3 contains 13 residues.